This TCR beta chain was recorded in a study of blood T cell repertoires in COVID-19. Study context: Collection of acute and convalescent COVID-19 samples took place in the United States, Italy and Spain.

The table came from immunoSEQ multiplex PCR; TCRdb's copy has only in-frame clones and leaves some out. The sample holds 50,000 to 60,000 clones, approximately 88% seen once. Enrolled during active infection, Seattle patients were then followed longitudinally. CDR3 length: 18 amino acids. With 4 bases clipped from V and 3 bases from J, the junction kept 18 bases outside the gene matches. Germline CDR1 reads SEHNR; CDR2 reads FQNEAQ (reference sequence). What was sequenced was peripheral blood. The source of this sequence is a man aged 35-49 years with COVID-19, enrolled during active disease. The chain is built from TRBV7-9 and TRBJ2-7; 7 nucleotides line up with TRBD2. DNA for the CDR3: TGTGCCAGCAGCTCCACCACTAGCGACAGTCCCCCCCTCTACGAGCAGTACTTC. Amino acids: CASSSTTSDSPPLYEQYF.